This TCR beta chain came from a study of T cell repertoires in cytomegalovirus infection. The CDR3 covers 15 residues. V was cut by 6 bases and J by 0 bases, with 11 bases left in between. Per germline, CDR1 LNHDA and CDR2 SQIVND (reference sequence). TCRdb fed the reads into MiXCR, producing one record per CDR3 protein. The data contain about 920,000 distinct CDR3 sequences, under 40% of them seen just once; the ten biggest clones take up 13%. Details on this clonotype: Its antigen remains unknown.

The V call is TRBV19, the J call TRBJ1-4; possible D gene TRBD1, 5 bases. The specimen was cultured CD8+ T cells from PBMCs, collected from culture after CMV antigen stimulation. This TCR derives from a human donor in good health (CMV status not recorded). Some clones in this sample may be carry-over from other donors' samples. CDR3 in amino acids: CASRQAITTNEKLFF. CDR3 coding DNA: TGTGCCAGTAGACAGGCAATTACAACTAATGAAAAACTGTTTTTT.